This record looks at one T cell receptor beta chain sequence and its context. Its matching antigen is unknown. One end of the junction fails to match germline, which may point to a read error. Study processing details: After removing out-of-frame reads, approximately 2 million distinct TCRbeta sequences remained. The data were produced by immunoSEQ multiplex PCR, yet TCRdb's version contains in-frame clones alone and is incomplete. D and trimming were read from the DNA, whereas the V and J calls and clone size are those reported in that table. The sample records tens of thousands of clones, around 80% being singletons. The data derive from a study of memory CD4+ T cells and cytomegalovirus serostatus. Study context: This sample comes from healthy Belgian adults, fewer than 10 CMV seropositive, around 26 seronegative.

The germline V gene has CDR1 MDHEN and CDR2 SYDVKM. The CDR3 has 17 residues. The sort gate was single viable CD3+CD4+CD8-CD45RO+ cells for memory CD4+ T cells. Positive selection with CD4 microbeads enriched total CD4+ T cells. Regarding the study as a whole: CMV serostatus prediction reached median AUC about 0.95, or 0.9 with US-trained model.

The V and J genes are TRBV28 and TRBJ2-7, with 8 bases lining up with TRBD1. The sequencing input was memory CD4+ T cells from blood. This clonotype was sampled from an adult in good health and CMV-seronegative. The CDR3 is CGSTEGGPGTGSYEQYF. In DNA form, the CDR3 reads TGTGGCAGCACCGAGGGTGGACCCGGGACAGGATCCTACGAGCAGTACTTC. The full variable domain, completed using reference TRBV28 and TRBJ2-7, is DVKVTQSSRYLVKRTGEKVFLECVQDMDHENMFWYRQDPGLGLRLIYFSYDVKMKEKGDIPEGYSVSREKKERFSLILESASTNQTSMYLCGSTEGGPGTGSYEQYFGPGTRLTVT.